Following are 12 T cell receptor beta chains from one sample sequenced in a study of identical twins. TCRdb independently ran MiXCR on the 5' RACE reads; one entry per CDR3 protein. Of about 220,000 distinct CDR3 sequences listed, approximately 7.8% are singletons. These same data were also listed under a study on yellow fever vaccine responses in identical twins.

Sequencing used CD8+ T cells sorted from blood. All receptors come from a woman younger than 30 in good health.

This clonotype was detected many times. The V gene is TRBV29-1, the J gene TRBJ2-1; 7 bases are a match to TRBD2. CDR1 is SQVTM and CDR2 is ANQGSEA in the germline V gene. Trimming at V came to 3 bases and at J to 4 bases, leaving 15 bases not matched to a gene. The CDR3 loop spans 17 amino acids. The CDR3 sequence is CSVDGVAGELGYNEQFF. As DNA, the CDR3 is TGCAGCGTTGATGGGGTGGCGGGAGAACTCGGATACAATGAGCAGTTCTTC.

The V gene is TRBV15, the J gene TRBJ2-7; TRBD1 matches at 12 bases. Looked up from germline, CDR1 is LNHNV and CDR2 is YYDKDF (reference sequence). The CDR3 is 15 amino acids. V gave up 5 bases and J gave up 4 bases; unmatched junction bases: 6. CDR3 in DNA: TGTGCCACCAGCCCCGGGACAGGGGGCAGATACGAGCAGTACGTC. Translation: CATSPGTGGRYEQYV.

This clonotype was counted at least ten times. This chain uses TRBV7-9 with TRBJ2-1; D ambiguous. This CDR3 region has 11 residues. CDR1 is SEHNR and CDR2 is FQNEAQ in the germline V gene (reference sequence). V lost 1 base, J lost 10 bases, and 5 bases lay in between. The CDR3 region is CASSLDWEQFF. CDR3 sequence (DNA): TGTGCCAGCAGCTTAGATTGGGAGCAGTTCTTC.

This clonotype was picked up many times. The chain combines TRBV9 with TRBJ2-3; possibly TRBD2 for D (6 bases). Germline-derived CDR1 and CDR2 are SGDLS and YYNGEE. The V end was cut by 1 base, the J end by 0 bases, with 18 bases between. The CDR3 consists of 18 residues. The CDR3 DNA sequence: TGTGCCAGCAGCGTACCCAGTCTAGCGACATCCAGCACAGATACGCAGTATTTT. Its protein product is CASSVPSLATSSTDTQYF. The full variable domain, its missing parts supplied by reference TRBV9 and TRBJ2-3, is DSGVTQTPKHLITATGQRVTLRCSPRSGDLSVYWYQQSLDQGLQFLIQYYNGEERAKGNILERFSAQQFPDLHSELNLSSLELGDSALYFCASSVPSLATSSTDTQYFGPGTRLTVL.

A note on this clonotype: Given a much more abundant clone one base away, this may be a read error. The chain employs TRBV2 and TRBJ2-7, with D hard to call. The germline gives CDR1 SNHLY, CDR2 FYNNEI. CDR3 size: 12 residues. The CDR3 nucleotides are TGTGCCGGCAGTGTGAGGACCTACGAGCAGTACTTC. It translates to CAGSVRTYEQYF.

The chain employs TRBV12-3 or TRBV12-4 and TRBJ2-2; the match to TRBD2 covers 10 bases. The CDR3 is 16 residues long. J was trimmed by 2 bases and V by 8 bases; bases with no gene match: 8. The CDR3 DNA sequence: TGTGCCAGCCCTATTAGCGGGAGGTTTAACACCGGGGAGCTGTTTTTT. Protein product: CASPISGRFNTGELFF.

This clonotype was detected only a few times. The V call is TRBV11-1, the J call TRBJ2-5; D is possibly TRBD2 (5 bases). Germline V gene sequence: CDR1 SGHAT, CDR2 FQDESV (reference sequence). Trimming stripped 5 bases from V and 2 bases from J, with 15 bases between. The CDR3 is made up of 15 amino acids. CDR3 residues: CASSTWETNQETQYF. In nucleotides, the CDR3 is TGTGCCAGCAGCACGTGGGAGACTAATCAAGAGACCCAGTACTTC.

The table lists this clonotype with many counts. As DNA, the CDR3 is TGCGCCAGCAGCCAGGGGATGAACACTGAAGCTTTCTTT. Its protein product is CASSQGMNTEAFF. The chain recombines TRBV4-1 with TRBJ1-1, with D unresolved. The CDR3 loop spans 13 amino acids. Trimming shortened V by 3 bases and J by 0 bases, and 5 bases separated the two germline ends. Germline V gene sequence: CDR1 MGHRA, CDR2 YSYEKL.

At least ten counts were recorded for this clonotype. The J gene is TRBJ2-1, the V gene TRBV9, with 8 bases that match TRBD2. V shed 3 bases, J shed 0 bases, and the junction held 2 bases outside the gene matches. CDR1 and CDR2 (germline): SGDLS, YYNGEE. This CDR3 contains 15 residues. The CDR3 DNA reads TGTGCCAGCAGCGACCGGGAGGGCTCCTACAATGAGCAGTTCTTC. Translation gives CASSDREGSYNEQFF.

This clonotype was seen many times. V and J are TRBV28 and TRBJ2-3; D ambiguous. Germline values: CDR1 MDHEN, CDR2 SYDVKM. There are 15 residues in the CDR3. Between the trimmed V and J ends, which lost 0 bases and 2 bases, there was a span of 9 bases. The CDR3, as DNA: TGTGCCAGCAGTTTATGGGGTGTAAACACAGATACGCAGTATTTT. This encodes CASSLWGVNTDTQYF. The variable domain in full, completed from reference TRBV28 and TRBJ2-3, reads DVKVTQSSRYLVKRTGEKVFLECVQDMDHENMFWYRQDPGLGLRLIYFSYDVKMKEKGDIPEGYSVSREKKERFSLILESASTNQTSMYLCASSLWGVNTDTQYFGPGTRLTVL.

The sample holds many counts of this clonotype. The rearrangement joins TRBV11-2 to TRBJ2-2; the match to TRBD2 covers 7 bases. This CDR3 comprises 16 residues. Unmatched junction bases numbered 9, after V lost 0 bases and J lost 8 bases. Germline V gene sequence: CDR1 SGHAT, CDR2 FQNNGV. The CDR3 loop is CASSLDPGGPLGELFF. CDR3 nucleotides: TGTGCCAGCAGCTTAGATCCGGGGGGTCCTTTGGGGGAGCTGTTTTTT.

This clonotype was seen many times. V is TRBV24-1 and J is TRBJ2-1; 8 bases agree with TRBD2. Per the germline V gene, CDR1 is KGHDR and CDR2 is SFDVKD. The ends lost 1 base at V and 1 base at J; junction bases unmatched: 2. CDR3 length: 16 amino acids. The CDR3 here is CATSDLAGASYNEQFF. As DNA, the CDR3 is TGTGCCACCAGTGATTTAGCGGGAGCGTCCTACAATGAGCAGTTCTTC.